Listed below are T cell receptor beta chains from one sample, sequenced in a study of CD8 T cells in ankylosing spondylitis. TCRdb passed the 5' RACE reads through MiXCR, listing each CDR3 protein once. This repertoire shows about 280,000 distinct CDR3 sequences, around 20% found once; its top ten account for roughly 8.3%. The sequenced sample was blood, either unsorted or a sorted T cell fraction (not recorded which). All receptors come from a male donor with ankylosing spondylitis or in good health (not recorded which). Both conserved end residues are part of each CDR3. The D gene is left open where the match is weak. Clone size is shown for a subset of rows, as once, few, many or a class of expanded clone.

D gene: -
V gene: TRBV4-2
clone size: few
J gene: TRBJ2-6
CDR3 DNA: TGTGCCAGCAGCCAAGACAATCGACCGGTCTCTGGGGCCAACGTCCTGACTTTC
CDR3 protein: CASSQDNRPVSGANVLTF

D gene: -
V gene: TRBV5-8
clone size: -
J gene: TRBJ1-4
CDR3 DNA: TGTGCCAGCAGCTCCTCTGGGGCAACTAATGAAAAACTGTTTTTT
CDR3 protein: CASSSSGATNEKLFF

D gene: -
V gene: TRBV5-4
clone size: few
J gene: TRBJ1-6
CDR3 DNA: TGTGCCAGCAGCTTGAGGAATTCACCCCTCCACTTT
CDR3 protein: CASSLRNSPLHF

D gene: -
V gene: TRBV28
clone size: few
J gene: TRBJ1-1
CDR3 DNA: TGTGCCAGCAGTTTACCGAGTGAGACTGAAGCTTTCTTT
CDR3 protein: CASSLPSETEAFF

D gene: TRBD2
V gene: TRBV12-3/TRBV12-4
clone size: many
J gene: TRBJ2-4
CDR3 DNA: TGTGCCAGCAGTTCATATAGCGGGGGGGCCAAAAACATTCAGTACTTC
CDR3 protein: CASSSYSGGAKNIQYF

D gene: -
V gene: TRBV2
clone size: -
J gene: TRBJ1-1
CDR3 DNA: TGTGCCAGCAGTGATTTAGTCATGAACACTGAAGCTTTCTTT
CDR3 protein: CASSDLVMNTEAFF

D gene: -
V gene: TRBV12-3/TRBV12-4
clone size: few
J gene: TRBJ1-1
CDR3 DNA: TGTGCCAGCAGTCCCCCCACAAGCACTGAAGCTTTCTTT
CDR3 protein: CASSPPTSTEAFF

D gene: -
V gene: TRBV7-8
clone size: -
J gene: TRBJ2-1
CDR3 DNA: TGTGCCAGCAGCGCAGCGGCGCTCCGTCAAGTTCAGTTAGAGCAGTTCTTC
CDR3 protein: CASSAAALRQVQLEQFF

D gene: -
V gene: TRBV28
clone size: -
J gene: TRBJ1-5
CDR3 DNA: TGTGCCAGCATCCTCGAGACGGGGGGTAGGGGCAATCAGCCCCAGCATTTT
CDR3 protein: CASILETGGRGNQPQHF

D gene: -
V gene: TRBV30
clone size: -
J gene: TRBJ1-2
CDR3 DNA: TGTGCCTGGAGTGGGGGCGGCTATGGCTACACCTTC
CDR3 protein: CAWSGGGYGYTF

D gene: -
V gene: TRBV5-1
clone size: -
J gene: TRBJ1-1
CDR3 DNA: TGCGCCAGCAGCTTCTACCAAGAGGACACTGAAGCTTTCTTT
CDR3 protein: CASSFYQEDTEAFF